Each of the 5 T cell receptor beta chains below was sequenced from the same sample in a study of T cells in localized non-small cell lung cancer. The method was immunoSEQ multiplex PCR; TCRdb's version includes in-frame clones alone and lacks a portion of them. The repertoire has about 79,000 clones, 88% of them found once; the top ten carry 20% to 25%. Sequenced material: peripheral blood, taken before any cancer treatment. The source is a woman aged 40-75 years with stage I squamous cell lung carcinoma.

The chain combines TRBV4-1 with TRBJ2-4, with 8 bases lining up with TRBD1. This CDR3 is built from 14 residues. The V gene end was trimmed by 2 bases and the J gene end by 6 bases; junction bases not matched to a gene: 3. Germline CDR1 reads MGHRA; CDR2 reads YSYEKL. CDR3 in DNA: TGCGCCAGCAGCCAAATTGGACAGGGAAACATTCAGTACTTC. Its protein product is CASSQIGQGNIQYF.

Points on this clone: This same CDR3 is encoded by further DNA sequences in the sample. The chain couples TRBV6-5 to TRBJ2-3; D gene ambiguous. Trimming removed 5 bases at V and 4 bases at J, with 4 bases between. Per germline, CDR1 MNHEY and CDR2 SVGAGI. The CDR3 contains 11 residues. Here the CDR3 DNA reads TGTGCCAGCAGTCGCGCAGATACGCAGTATTTT. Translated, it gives CASSRADTQYF.

The CDR3 here is CASSLRRLAGAPYEQYF. The DNA for the CDR3 is TGTGCCAGCAGCTTACGTCGACTAGCGGGGGCTCCGTACGAGCAGTACTTC. The J gene is TRBJ2-7, the V gene TRBV11-1; 12 positions agree with TRBD2. Germline V CDR1 and CDR2: SGHAT, FQDESV (reference sequence). Germline trimming cut 2 bases from V and 4 bases from J; bases unmatched to any gene: 9. The CDR3 is 17 amino acids.

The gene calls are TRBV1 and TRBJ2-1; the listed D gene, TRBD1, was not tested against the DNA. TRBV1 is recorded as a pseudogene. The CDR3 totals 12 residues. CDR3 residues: CTSRAKNNEQFF. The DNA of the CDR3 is TGCACCAGCAGGGCCAAGAACAATGAGCAGTTCTTC.

The CDR3 reads CASTNLWSQGYNEKLFF. CDR3 coding DNA: TGTGCCAGTACCAATTTGTGGTCGCAGGGCTATAATGAAAAACTGTTTTTT. V is TRBV19 and J is TRBJ1-4; D is possibly TRBD1 (5 bases). Germline V gene lookup returns CDR1 LNHDA and CDR2 SQIVND (reference sequence). The CDR3 runs to 17 residues. V lost 7 bases and J lost 4, with 22 bases in between.